The clone carrying this TCR beta chain was found once. Repertoires were generated with immunoSEQ multiplex PCR, while TCRdb's copy carries only in-frame clones and drops some. The table shows some 15,000 clones, with over 70% occurring only once. CDR1 is SGHRS, CDR2 YFSETQ, per germline. The V gene lost 2 bases and the J gene lost 8 bases, with 8 bases spanning the gap. This CDR3 comprises 12 residues. The sample originates from a study of sequential checkpoint blockade in melanoma. Treatment described: randomized to nivolumab then ipilimumab (arm A) or the reverse (arm B). The V gene is TRBV5-1, the J gene TRBJ2-1; D call uncertain. Sequencing was performed on CD8+ T cells sorted from blood (inferred from file names), taken from a patient given nivolumab and ipilimumab in sequence. This TCR came from a human donor with melanoma. The CDR3 DNA sequence: TGCGCCAGCAGCTTCATTTTTGATGAGCAGTTCTTC. It encodes CASSFIFDEQFF.